The source of this T cell receptor (beta chain) is a study of blood T cell repertoires in COVID-19. As for the study in general: From T cells, B-cell-depleted T cells, or PBMCs came the material, which was cDNA or gDNA.

The CDR3 has 15 amino acids. The germline gives CDR1 SNHLY, CDR2 FYNNEI. V trimming: 3 bases; J trimming: 4 bases; junction bases outside the gene matches: 5. The method was immunoSEQ multiplex PCR; TCRdb's version includes in-frame clones alone and lacks a portion of them. This sample has under 100,000 clones; approximately 90% occur once, and the top ten carry approximately 4.4%. This clone was observed a few times. This clonotype was sampled from a man in his fifties with active COVID-19. The J gene is TRBJ1-2, the V gene TRBV2, with 10 bases fitting TRBD1. The specimen sequenced was peripheral blood. The CDR3 loop is CASSETGGRGYGYTF. DNA of the CDR3: TGTGCCAGCAGTGAGACAGGGGGCAGGGGCTATGGCTACACCTTC.